This T cell receptor beta chain was sequenced in a study of blood T cell repertoires in COVID-19. Looked up from germline, CDR1 is PRHDT and CDR2 is FYEKMQ (reference sequence). The CDR3 loop spans 15 amino acids. V dropped 5 bases and J dropped 3 bases, with 13 bases sitting between them. Some clones are missing from TCRdb's copy, which holds only in-frame ones; the method was immunoSEQ multiplex PCR. The profile shows approximately 300,000 clones, around nine tenths of them singletons. The TCR sequence derives from a woman in her twenties or thirties who had been exposed to COVID-19. What was sequenced was PBMCs or T cells enriched from blood (not recorded which). The V call is TRBV13, the J call TRBJ2-2; D is perhaps TRBD1 (6 bases). The CDR3 nucleotides are TGTGCCAGCAGCCGTCAGGGGTTACACACCGGGGAGCTGTTTTTT. Its translation is CASSRQGLHTGELFF.